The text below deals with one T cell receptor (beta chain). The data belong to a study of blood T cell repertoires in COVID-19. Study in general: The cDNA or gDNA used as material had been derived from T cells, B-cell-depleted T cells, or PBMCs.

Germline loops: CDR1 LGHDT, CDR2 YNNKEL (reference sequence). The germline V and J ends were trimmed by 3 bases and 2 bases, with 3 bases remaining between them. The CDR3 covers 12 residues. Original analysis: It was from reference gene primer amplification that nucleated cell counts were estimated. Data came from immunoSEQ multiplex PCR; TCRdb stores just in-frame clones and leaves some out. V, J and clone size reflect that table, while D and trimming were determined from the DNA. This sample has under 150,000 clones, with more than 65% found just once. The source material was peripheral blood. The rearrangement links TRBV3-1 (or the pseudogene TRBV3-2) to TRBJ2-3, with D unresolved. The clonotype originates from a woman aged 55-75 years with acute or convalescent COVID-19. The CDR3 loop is CASSHHTDTQYF. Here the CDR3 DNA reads TGTGCCAGCAGCCATCACACAGATACGCAGTATTTT.